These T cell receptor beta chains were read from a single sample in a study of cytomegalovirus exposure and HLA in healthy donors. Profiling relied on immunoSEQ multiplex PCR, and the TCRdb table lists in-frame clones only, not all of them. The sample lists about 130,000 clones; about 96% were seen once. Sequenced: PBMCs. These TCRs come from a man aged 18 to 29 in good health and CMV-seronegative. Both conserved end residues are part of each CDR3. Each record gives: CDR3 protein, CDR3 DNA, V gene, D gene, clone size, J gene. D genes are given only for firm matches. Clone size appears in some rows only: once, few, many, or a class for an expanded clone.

CASATTSTDTQYF,TGTGCCAGTGCGACTACTAGCACAGATACGCAGTATTTT,TRBV19,NA,NA,TRBJ2-3
CATSAEGGLWTEAFF,TGTGCCACCAGCGCAGAGGGGGGGCTTTGGACTGAAGCTTTCTTT,TRBV15,NA,NA,TRBJ1-1
CASSLSAGGSGNTIYF,TGTGCCAGCAGCTTATCCGCAGGAGGATCTGGAAACACCATATATTTT,TRBV11-3,NA,NA,TRBJ1-3
CASSALQVATEAFF,TGTGCCAGCAGCGCACTACAGGTGGCCACTGAAGCTTTCTTT,TRBV9,NA,NA,TRBJ1-1
CSVEGRGQGYGYTF,TGCAGCGTTGAGGGCAGGGGGCAGGGCTATGGCTACACCTTC,TRBV29-1,TRBD1,NA,TRBJ1-2
CASSLTDEQYF,TGTGCCAGCAGCCTAACAGACGAGCAGTACTTC,TRBV14,NA,NA,TRBJ2-7
CASSLEDRLFSGNTIYF,TGTGCCAGCAGCTTAGAGGACAGGTTATTCTCTGGAAACACCATATATTTT,TRBV7-2,TRBD1,NA,TRBJ1-3
CASSLGRGDTEAFF,TGTGCCAGCAGCTTAGGCAGGGGGGACACTGAAGCTTTCTTT,TRBV11-3,TRBD1,NA,TRBJ1-1
CASSLGIAGGPGIDTQYF,TGTGCCAGCAGCTTAGGAATAGCGGGAGGGCCCGGTATAGATACGCAGTATTTT,TRBV11-3,TRBD2,few,TRBJ2-3
CASSLRQGEVGYF,TGCGCCAGCAGCTTGAGACAGGGGGAGGTTGGATATTTT,TRBV5-1,TRBD1,NA,TRBJ2-3
CASSLMYGSSQETQYF,TGTGCCAGCAGCTTGATGTACGGGTCCAGTCAAGAGACCCAGTACTTC,TRBV7-6,NA,NA,TRBJ2-5
CASSPTGQGGLSVEQFF,TGTGCCAGCAGTCCCACGGGACAGGGCGGGCTAAGCGTTGAGCAGTTCTTC,TRBV27,TRBD1,NA,TRBJ2-1
CASSLSVPGELFF,TGTGCCAGCAGCTTAAGCGTGCCCGGGGAGCTGTTTTTT,TRBV13,NA,NA,TRBJ2-2
CASSSLRGNTIYF,TGTGCCAGCAGCTCACTAAGAGGGAACACCATATATTTT,TRBV7-2,NA,NA,TRBJ1-3
CASRATRDTQYF,TGTGCCAGCAGAGCTACTAGGGATACGCAGTATTTT,TRBV7-9,NA,once,TRBJ2-3
CASSPSPGLSFNEQFF,TGTGCCAGCTCACCATCGCCGGGACTATCCTTCAATGAGCAGTTCTTC,TRBV18,TRBD2,NA,TRBJ2-1
CASSVGREVNEQFF,TGTGCCAGTTCGGTCGGGCGGGAGGTCAATGAGCAGTTCTTC,TRBV2,TRBD2,NA,TRBJ2-1
CASSNRGGSNEKLFF,TGTGCCAGCTCGAACCGAGGAGGGAGTAATGAAAAACTGTTTTTT,TRBV18,NA,once,TRBJ1-4
CASSFLSSTDTQYF,TGTGCCAGCAGCTTCCTTTCTAGCACAGATACGCAGTATTTT,TRBV5-6,NA,NA,TRBJ2-3
CASSVPGEGSSYNEQFF,TGTGCCAGCAGCGTCCCCGGGGAAGGGAGCTCCTACAATGAGCAGTTCTTC,TRBV9,NA,NA,TRBJ2-1
CASSQDKFWGPDRETEAFF,TGCGCCAGCAGCCAAGACAAGTTTTGGGGACCGGACAGGGAGACTGAAGCTTTCTTT,TRBV4-3,TRBD1,NA,TRBJ1-1
CASSPGTARGQETQYF,TGTGCCAGCAGCCCTGGGACAGCTCGGGGCCAAGAGACCCAGTACTTC,TRBV7-3,TRBD1,NA,TRBJ2-5
CASSSGTAGNTIYF,TGTGCCAGCAGCTCCGGGACAGCAGGGAACACCATATATTTT,TRBV11-3,TRBD1,NA,TRBJ1-3
CATDRAGVGTIYF,TGTGCCACCGATAGGGCAGGGGTGGGCACCATATATTTT,TRBV28,NA,NA,TRBJ1-3
CASSFSGQGAHEQYF,TGTGCCAGCAGTTTCTCGGGACAGGGGGCCCACGAGCAGTACTTC,TRBV28,TRBD1,NA,TRBJ2-7
CASSLRGGINGYTF,TGTGCCAGCAGCCTCCGCGGGGGAATCAATGGCTACACCTTC,TRBV7-9,NA,once,TRBJ1-2
CASRDTSGRRSRTDTQYF,TGTGCCAGCAGGGACACTAGCGGGAGGAGGAGCCGCACAGATACGCAGTATTTT,TRBV27,TRBD2,once,TRBJ2-3
CASSLTSPYTDTQYF,TGTGCCAGCAGTTTAACTAGCCCCTACACAGATACGCAGTATTTT,TRBV27,NA,NA,TRBJ2-3
CASSPLAGLAGVTNEQFF,TGCGCCAGCAGCCCGCTTGCGGGACTAGCGGGAGTTACAAATGAGCAGTTCTTC,TRBV4-1,TRBD2,NA,TRBJ2-1
CASSFRRGSYEQYF,TGTGCCAGCAGTTTCCGACGGGGTTCCTACGAGCAGTACTTC,TRBV27,NA,NA,TRBJ2-7
CASSGGHSTEAFF,TGTGCCAGCTCGGGGGGGCATAGCACTGAAGCTTTCTTT,TRBV28,NA,NA,TRBJ1-1
CASSPEGGGEQFF,TGTGCCAGCTCACCTGAAGGTGGGGGGGAGCAGTTCTTC,TRBV18,NA,NA,TRBJ2-1
CASSLWAGLDQPQHF,TGTGCCAGCAGCTTGTGGGCGGGTCTGGATCAGCCCCAGCATTTT,TRBV7-2,NA,NA,TRBJ1-5
CASSQPGQGANEKLFF,TGCGCCAGCAGCCAACCGGGACAGGGGGCTAATGAAAAACTGTTTTTT,TRBV4-3,TRBD1,NA,TRBJ1-4
CASTESTSGANNEQFF,TGTGCCAGCACCGAGTCGACTAGCGGGGCTAACAATGAGCAGTTCTTC,TRBV4-2,TRBD2,NA,TRBJ2-1
CASSFGDTGELFF,TGTGCCAGCAGCTTCGGAGACACCGGGGAGCTGTTTTTT,TRBV5-6,NA,NA,TRBJ2-2
CASSLTGSGNTEAFF,TGCGCCAGCAGCTTGACAGGGTCGGGGAACACTGAAGCTTTCTTT,TRBV5-1,NA,NA,TRBJ1-1
CASSFGLAGVRNGELFF,TGCGCCAGCAGCTTCGGGCTAGCGGGAGTCCGTAACGGGGAGCTGTTTTTT,TRBV5-1,TRBD2,once,TRBJ2-2
CASSPGQGEEKLFF,TGTGCCAGCAGCCCCGGACAGGGTGAGGAAAAACTGTTTTTT,TRBV5-8,TRBD1,once,TRBJ1-4
CSVSLAGGAYEQYF,TGCAGCGTTTCCCTAGCGGGAGGAGCCTACGAGCAGTACTTC,TRBV29-1,TRBD2,once,TRBJ2-7
CAWTGTFHLPYGYTF,TGTGCCTGGACAGGGACTTTCCATCTTCCCTATGGCTACACCTTC,TRBV30,NA,NA,TRBJ1-2
CASSRRTARSYEQYF,TGTGCCAGCAGCCGCCGGACAGCTCGTTCCTACGAGCAGTACTTC,TRBV5-4,NA,NA,TRBJ2-7
CASSRITGELFF,TGTGCCAGCAGTCGTATTACCGGGGAGCTGTTTTTT,TRBV6-5,NA,NA,TRBJ2-2
CASSLAPGGWNTEAFF,TGTGCCAGCAGCTTAGCCCCCGGAGGATGGAACACTGAAGCTTTCTTT,TRBV7-2,NA,NA,TRBJ1-1
CASSHPGQGFGATNEKLFF,TGCGCCAGCAGCCACCCGGGACAGGGTTTCGGGGCAACTAATGAAAAACTGTTTTTT,TRBV4-1,TRBD1,NA,TRBJ1-4
CAWSEQGGQPQHF,TGTGCCTGGAGTGAACAGGGCGGGCAGCCCCAGCATTTT,TRBV30,NA,once,TRBJ1-5
CASSLNSGGETQYF,TGCGCCAGCAGCTTGAACTCGGGGGGAGAGACCCAGTACTTC,TRBV5-1,TRBD2,NA,TRBJ2-5
CASSRPDRVYEQYF,TGTGCCAGCAGTAGACCGGACAGGGTGTACGAGCAGTACTTC,TRBV27,TRBD1,NA,TRBJ2-7
CASSQGQAPGEAFF,TGTGCCAGCAGCCAAGGACAGGCTCCGGGGGAAGCTTTCTTT,TRBV4-2,NA,NA,TRBJ1-1
CATDRDNQPQHF,TGTGCCACCGACAGGGACAATCAGCCCCAGCATTTT,TRBV6-1,TRBD1,NA,TRBJ1-5
CASSRTTPGTGSGYTF,TGTGCCAGCAGCCGTACCACCCCCGGGACAGGGAGCGGCTACACCTTC,TRBV11-3,TRBD1,NA,TRBJ1-2
CASSQGSSYNEQFF,TGTGCCAGTAGTCAGGGGTCCTCCTACAATGAGCAGTTCTTC,TRBV19,NA,NA,TRBJ2-1
CASSLRTGVAYEQYF,TGTGCCAGCAGCTTGAGGACAGGGGTCGCCTACGAGCAGTACTTC,TRBV5-6,TRBD1,NA,TRBJ2-7
CASSSSGDEQETQYF,TGTGCCAGTAGTAGTAGCGGGGACGAACAAGAGACCCAGTACTTC,TRBV19,TRBD2,once,TRBJ2-5